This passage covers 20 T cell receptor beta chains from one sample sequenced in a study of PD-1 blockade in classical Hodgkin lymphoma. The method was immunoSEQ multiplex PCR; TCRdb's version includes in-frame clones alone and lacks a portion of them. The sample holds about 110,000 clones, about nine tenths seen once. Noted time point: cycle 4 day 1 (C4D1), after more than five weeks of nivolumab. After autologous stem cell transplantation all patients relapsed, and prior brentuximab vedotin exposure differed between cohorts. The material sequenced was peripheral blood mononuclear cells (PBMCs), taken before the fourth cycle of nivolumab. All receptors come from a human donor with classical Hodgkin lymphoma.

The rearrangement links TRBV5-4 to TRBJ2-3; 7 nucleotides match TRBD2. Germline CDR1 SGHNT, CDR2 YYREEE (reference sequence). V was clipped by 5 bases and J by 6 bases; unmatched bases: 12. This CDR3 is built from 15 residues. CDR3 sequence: CASRTRAGNGDTQYF. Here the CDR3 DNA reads TGTGCCAGCAGGACTCGAGCGGGAAATGGGGATACGCAGTATTTT.

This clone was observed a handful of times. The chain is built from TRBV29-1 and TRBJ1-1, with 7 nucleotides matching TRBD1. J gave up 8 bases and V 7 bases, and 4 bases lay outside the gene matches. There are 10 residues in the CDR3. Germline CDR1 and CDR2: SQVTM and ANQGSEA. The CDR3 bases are TGCAGCGGGGGGGACAGAGAAGCTTTCTTT. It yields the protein CSGGDREAFF.

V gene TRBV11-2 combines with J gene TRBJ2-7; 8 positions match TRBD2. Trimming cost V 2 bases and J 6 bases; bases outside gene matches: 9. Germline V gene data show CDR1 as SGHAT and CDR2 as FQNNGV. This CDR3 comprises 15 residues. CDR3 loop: CASSLTSGAPGEQYF. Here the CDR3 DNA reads TGTGCCAGCAGCTTAACTAGCGGTGCCCCCGGCGAGCAGTACTTC.

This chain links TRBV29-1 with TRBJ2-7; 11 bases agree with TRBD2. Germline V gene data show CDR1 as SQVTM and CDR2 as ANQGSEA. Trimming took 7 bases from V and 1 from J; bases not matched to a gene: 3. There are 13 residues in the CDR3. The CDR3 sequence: CSGGTSGSYEQYF. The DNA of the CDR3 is TGCAGCGGGGGGACTAGCGGATCCTACGAGCAGTACTTC.

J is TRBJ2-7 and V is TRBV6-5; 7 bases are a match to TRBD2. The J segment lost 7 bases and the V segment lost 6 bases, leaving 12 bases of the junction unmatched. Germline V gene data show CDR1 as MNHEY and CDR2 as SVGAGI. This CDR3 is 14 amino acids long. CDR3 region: CASSDGSGPREQYF. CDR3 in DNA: TGTGCCAGCAGCGACGGTAGCGGGCCCCGGGAGCAGTACTTC.

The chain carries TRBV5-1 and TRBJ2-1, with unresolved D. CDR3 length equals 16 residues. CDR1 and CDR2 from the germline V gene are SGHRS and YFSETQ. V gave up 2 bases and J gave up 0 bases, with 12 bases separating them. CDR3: CASSLEVGFSYNEQFF. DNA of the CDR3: TGCGCCAGCAGCTTAGAAGTTGGGTTCTCCTACAATGAGCAGTTCTTC.

CDR3 DNA: TGCGCCAGCAGCCAAGTTCCCCAGACAGGCTCTGGAAACACCATATATTTT. Translation: CASSQVPQTGSGNTIYF. J is TRBJ1-3 and V is TRBV4-1, with D possibly being TRBD1 (6 bases). The CDR3 is 17 amino acids. CDR1 is MGHRA and CDR2 is YSYEKL in the germline V gene. Deletions cut 1 base from V and 0 bases from J, with 13 bases between.

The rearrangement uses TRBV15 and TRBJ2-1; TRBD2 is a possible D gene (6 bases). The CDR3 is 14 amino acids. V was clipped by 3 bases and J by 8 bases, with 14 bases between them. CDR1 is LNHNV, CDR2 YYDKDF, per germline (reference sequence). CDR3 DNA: TGTGCCACCAGCAGTGGTTGGGACTTTGATGAGCAGTTCTTC. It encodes CATSSGWDFDEQFF.

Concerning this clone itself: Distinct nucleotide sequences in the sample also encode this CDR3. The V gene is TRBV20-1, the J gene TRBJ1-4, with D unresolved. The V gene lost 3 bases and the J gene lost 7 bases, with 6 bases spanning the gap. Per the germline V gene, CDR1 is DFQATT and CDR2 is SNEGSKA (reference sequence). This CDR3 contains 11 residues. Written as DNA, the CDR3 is TGCAGTGCTAGGGTCGTTGAAAAACTGTTTTTT. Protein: CSARVVEKLFF.

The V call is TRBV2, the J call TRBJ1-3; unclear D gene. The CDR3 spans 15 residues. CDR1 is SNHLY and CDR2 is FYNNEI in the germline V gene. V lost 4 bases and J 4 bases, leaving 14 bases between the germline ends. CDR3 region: CASSVYSSGGNTIYF. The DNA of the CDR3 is TGTGCCAGCAGTGTTTACTCATCGGGGGGAAACACCATATATTTT.

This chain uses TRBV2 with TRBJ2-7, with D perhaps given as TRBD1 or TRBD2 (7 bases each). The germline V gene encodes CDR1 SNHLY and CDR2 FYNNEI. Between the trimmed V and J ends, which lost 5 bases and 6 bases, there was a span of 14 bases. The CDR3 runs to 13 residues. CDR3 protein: CASSPGGVFEQYF. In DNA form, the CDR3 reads TGTGCCAGCAGTCCAGGGGGGGTGTTCGAGCAGTACTTC.

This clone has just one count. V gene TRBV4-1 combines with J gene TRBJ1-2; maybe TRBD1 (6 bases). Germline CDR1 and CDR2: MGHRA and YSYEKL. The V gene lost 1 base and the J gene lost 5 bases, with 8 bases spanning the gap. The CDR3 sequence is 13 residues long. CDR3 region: CASSQVGQYGYTF. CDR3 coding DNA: TGCGCCAGCAGCCAAGTGGGACAATATGGCTACACCTTC.

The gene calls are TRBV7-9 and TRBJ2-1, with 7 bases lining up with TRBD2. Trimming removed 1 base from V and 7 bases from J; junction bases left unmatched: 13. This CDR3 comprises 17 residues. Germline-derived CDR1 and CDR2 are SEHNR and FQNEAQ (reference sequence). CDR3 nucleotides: TGTGCCAGCAGCTTAGATGGCCAATGGGGGGGACCGAATGAGCAGTTCTTC. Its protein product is CASSLDGQWGGPNEQFF.

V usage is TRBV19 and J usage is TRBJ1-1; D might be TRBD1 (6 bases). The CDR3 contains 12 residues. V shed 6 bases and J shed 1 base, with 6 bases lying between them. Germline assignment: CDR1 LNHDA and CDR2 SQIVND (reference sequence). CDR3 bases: TGTGCCAGTAGGGACAGGAACACTGAAGCTTTCTTT. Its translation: CASRDRNTEAFF. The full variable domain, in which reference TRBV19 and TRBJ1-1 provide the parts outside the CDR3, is DGGITQSPKYLFRKEGQNVTLSCEQNLNHDAMYWYRQDPGQGLRLIYYSQIVNDFQKGDIAEGYSVSREKKESFPLTVTSAQKNPTAFYLCASRDRNTEAFFGQGTRLTVV.

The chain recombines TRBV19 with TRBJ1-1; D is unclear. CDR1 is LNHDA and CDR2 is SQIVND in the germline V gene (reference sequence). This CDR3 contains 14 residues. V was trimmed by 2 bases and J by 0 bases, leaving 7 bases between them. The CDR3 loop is CASSIKPMNTEAFF. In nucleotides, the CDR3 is TGTGCCAGTAGTATAAAGCCGATGAACACTGAAGCTTTCTTT.

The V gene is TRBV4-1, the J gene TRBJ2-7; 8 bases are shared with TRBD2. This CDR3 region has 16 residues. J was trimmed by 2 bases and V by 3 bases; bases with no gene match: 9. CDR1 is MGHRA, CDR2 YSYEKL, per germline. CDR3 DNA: TGCGCCAGCAGCCAGGACGGACTAGCCCCAGCCTACGAGCAGTACTTC. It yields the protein CASSQDGLAPAYEQYF.

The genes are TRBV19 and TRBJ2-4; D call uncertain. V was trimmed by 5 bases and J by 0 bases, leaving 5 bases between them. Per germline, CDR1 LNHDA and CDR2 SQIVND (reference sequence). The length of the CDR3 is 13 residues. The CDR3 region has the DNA TGTGCCAGTAGTGCTATAGCCAAAAACATTCAGTACTTC. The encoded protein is CASSAIAKNIQYF.

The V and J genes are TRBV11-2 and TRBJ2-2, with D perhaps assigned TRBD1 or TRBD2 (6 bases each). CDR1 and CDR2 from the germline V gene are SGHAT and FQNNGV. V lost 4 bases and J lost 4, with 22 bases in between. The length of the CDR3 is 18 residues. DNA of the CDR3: TGTGCCAGCAGCTCTCCGTGGGGGGCTTACATCGGCACCGGGGAGCTGTTTTTT. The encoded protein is CASSSPWGAYIGTGELFF.

CDR3 region: CASSPFAGGEYEQYF. The CDR3 DNA sequence: TGTGCCAGCAGCCCCTTTGCGGGAGGAGAGTACGAGCAGTACTTC. This chain uses TRBV9 with TRBJ2-7; 8 bases match TRBD2. Germline CDR1 SGDLS, CDR2 YYNGEE. The CDR3 extends over 15 amino acids. The J segment lost 4 bases and the V segment lost 4 bases, leaving 10 bases of the junction unmatched.

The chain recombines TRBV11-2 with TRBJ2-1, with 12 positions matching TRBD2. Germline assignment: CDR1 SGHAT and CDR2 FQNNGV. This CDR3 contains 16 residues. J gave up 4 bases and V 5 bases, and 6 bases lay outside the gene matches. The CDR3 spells CASSQGLAGEYNEQFF. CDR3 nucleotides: TGTGCCAGCAGCCAGGGACTAGCGGGCGAATACAATGAGCAGTTCTTC. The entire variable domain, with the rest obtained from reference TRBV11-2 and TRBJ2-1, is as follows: EAGVAQSPRYKIIEKRQSVAFWCNPISGHATLYWYQQILGQGPKLLIQFQNNGVVDDSQLPKDRFSAERLKGVDSTLKIQPAKLEDSAVYLCASSQGLAGEYNEQFFGPGTRLTVL.